A single sample is the source of the 32 T cell receptor beta chains below, sequenced in a study of CXCR3-negative and CXCR3-positive naive CD8 T cells. Findings of the study overall: CXCR3-positive naive cells had more hydrophobic TRB CDR3s than CXCR3-negative naive cells.

Their antigens are not known. cDNA libraries for TRB were generated by 5' RACE incorporating UMI labels. With the 5' RACE reads reprocessed, TCRdb shows one record per CDR3 protein and no DNA. The sample includes some 100,000 distinct CDR3 sequences. Material for sequencing was naive CXCR3+ CD8+ T cells from blood. Subset defined: CD45RO-CCR7+CD27+CD95- naive CD8+ T cells expressing CXCR3 (TNR3+). These receptors were taken from a human donor in good health. Some clones in this sample may be carry-over from other donors' samples.

The V and J genes are TRBV3-1 and TRBJ2-3; the TRBD2 assignment by TCRdb is unverifiable without DNA. The V gene's germline CDR1 is LGHDT and CDR2 YNNKEL (reference sequence). The length of the CDR3 is 14 residues. CDR3 amino acids: CVSSLSGRMDTQYF.

CDR3 amino acids: CASSQGSGGPSMGYTF. J is TRBJ1-2 and V is TRBV4-1. CDR3 length: 16 residues. Germline assignment: CDR1 MGHRA and CDR2 YSYEKL.

The chain carries TRBV7-2 and TRBJ2-7; without DNA, the TCRdb call of TRBD2 cannot be checked. CDR3 length: 15 amino acids. Germline values: CDR1 SGHTA, CDR2 FQGNSA. The CDR3 loop reads CASSSTDYSAYEQYF.

The V gene is TRBV12-3 or TRBV12-4, the J gene TRBJ2-1; absent DNA, TCRdb's TRBD1 call cannot be checked. The CDR3 is 13 residues long. CDR3 residues: CASSFAGVDEQYF.

This chain connects TRBV20-1 to TRBJ2-1; TCRdb indicates TRBD1, and absent DNA this call remains unverified. Germline CDR1 is DFQATT and CDR2 is SNEGSKA (reference sequence). The CDR3 is made up of 11 amino acids. CDR3 amino acids: CSANGGPEQFF.

The rearrangement uses TRBV7-6 and TRBJ2-1; lacking DNA, the TRBD1 call made by TCRdb goes unchecked. Germline V gene lookup returns CDR1 SGHVS and CDR2 FNYEAQ. The CDR3 sequence is 16 residues long. The CDR3 loop is CASSLAGQGRSNEQFF.

This chain links TRBV12-3 or TRBV12-4 with TRBJ2-2; TCRdb outputs TRBD1, but without DNA this stays unchecked. This CDR3 contains 16 residues. The CDR3 sequence: CASSLQGVPNTGELFF.

The V gene is TRBV4-1, the J gene TRBJ2-6; TCRdb's D gene call, TRBD2, goes unchecked for lack of DNA. Germline-derived CDR1 and CDR2 are MGHRA and YSYEKL. This CDR3 has 18 residues. The CDR3 loop is CASSQDRDFLVGANVLTF.

The chain carries TRBV28 and TRBJ2-5; the D call of TRBD2 rests on TCRdb alone, since no DNA is present to check it. The CDR3 contains 14 residues. The V gene's germline CDR1 is MDHEN and CDR2 SYDVKM. CDR3 in amino acids: CAIRLAGTHETQYF.

The rearrangement links TRBV9 to TRBJ2-7; the TRBD2 assignment by TCRdb is unverifiable without DNA. The CDR3 loop spans 14 amino acids. Germline values: CDR1 SGDLS, CDR2 YYNGEE. The CDR3 here is CASSGEGSGYEQYF.

J is TRBJ2-7 and V is TRBV7-8; TCRdb indicates TRBD1, and absent DNA this call remains unverified. CDR1 SGHVS and CDR2 FQNEAQ come from the germline V gene. The CDR3 covers 14 residues. CDR3 sequence reads: CASTPRDRVYEQYF.

The rearrangement uses TRBV10-3 and TRBJ2-1; TCRdb gives TRBD2 as the D gene, but with no DNA this cannot be confirmed. This CDR3 region has 16 residues. Germline CDR1 and CDR2: ENHRY and SYGVKD. The CDR3 here is CAISETSGSKYNEQFF.

V gene TRBV19 combines with J gene TRBJ2-1; TCRdb lists TRBD2, though no DNA is available to test this call. CDR1 and CDR2 (germline): LNHDA, SQIVND (reference sequence). CDR3 length: 14 residues. The CDR3: CASSIGSRGNEQFF.

The rearrangement links TRBV5-1 to TRBJ2-2; TCRdb returns TRBD2, unconfirmable since there is no DNA. Germline V lookup: CDR1 SGHRS, CDR2 YFSETQ. The CDR3 is made up of 18 amino acids. The CDR3 is CASSLRLAGDADTGELFF. Full variable domain (missing parts from reference TRBV5-1 and TRBJ2-2): KAGVTQTPRYLIKTRGQQVTLSCSPISGHRSVSWYQQTPGQGLQFLFEYFSETQRNKGNFPGRFSGRQFSNSRSEMNVSTLELGDSALYLCASSLRLAGDADTGELFFGEGSRLTVL.

V and J are TRBV12-3 or TRBV12-4 and TRBJ1-1; the TCRdb D gene call, TRBD1, has no DNA to confirm it. The CDR3 is 14 residues long. The CDR3 loop reads CASSLNGGNTEAFF.

The rearrangement joins TRBV19 to TRBJ1-1. Germline lookup yields CDR1 LNHDA and CDR2 SQIVND (reference sequence). This CDR3 comprises 11 residues. CDR3 amino acids: CASTMGTEAFF.

The chain is built from TRBV6-5 and TRBJ2-3; the TCRdb D gene call, TRBD1, has no DNA to confirm it. This CDR3 is 15 amino acids long. The germline CDR1 and CDR2 sequences are MNHEY and SVGAGI. The CDR3: CASSWRGGATDTQYF.

The chain joins TRBV5-1 to TRBJ2-7; TCRdb names TRBD1, which stays unverified in the absence of DNA. Germline V gene data show CDR1 as SGHRS and CDR2 as YFSETQ. This CDR3 region has 15 residues. CDR3 in amino acids: CASSLEGTSSYEQYF.

This chain connects TRBV5-6 to TRBJ2-7; TCRdb designates TRBD1, a call that cannot be tested without DNA. In germline, CDR1 is SGHDT, CDR2 YYEEEE. The CDR3 totals 16 residues. This CDR3 reads CASSPTGTGGWYEQYF.

The rearrangement links TRBV28 to TRBJ2-4; TCRdb's assignment of TRBD1 cannot be checked, as there is no DNA. The CDR3 sequence is 14 residues long. From germline, CDR1 is MDHEN and CDR2 SYDVKM. The CDR3 spells CASAPGGGKNIQYF.

This CDR3 reads CSAPPKSSYEQYF. V and J are TRBV20-1 and TRBJ2-7; TCRdb gives TRBD2 as the D gene, but with no DNA this cannot be confirmed. CDR3 length: 13 amino acids. Germline assignment: CDR1 DFQATT and CDR2 SNEGSKA (reference sequence).

This rearrangement joins TRBV5-1 to TRBJ2-1; TCRdb picks TRBD1, but there is no DNA to check that call. The CDR3 sequence is 18 residues long. The V gene's germline CDR1 is SGHRS and CDR2 YFSETQ. The CDR3 region is CASSLAVARQVKYNEQFF.

This chain connects TRBV12-3 or TRBV12-4 to TRBJ2-5; TCRdb gives TRBD2 as the D gene, but with no DNA this cannot be confirmed. The CDR3 runs 16 residues. CDR3 in amino acids: CASSLAGWADQETQYF.

The J gene is TRBJ2-7, the V gene TRBV29-1. In germline, CDR1 is SQVTM, CDR2 ANQGSEA. This CDR3 is built from 12 residues. CDR3 amino acids: CSVGVGTYEQYF.

This chain joins TRBV18 and TRBJ2-7; TCRdb selects TRBD1, and the lack of DNA leaves this call unchecked. Germline loops: CDR1 KGHSH, CDR2 LQKENI. This CDR3 is built from 15 residues. This CDR3 is CASSPPGRGSYEQHF. The entire variable domain, with the rest obtained from reference TRBV18 and TRBJ2-7, is as follows: NAGVMQNPRHLVRRRGQEARLRCSPMKGHSHVYWYRQLPEEGLKFMVYLQKENIIDESGMPKERFSAEFPKEGPSILRIQQVVRGDSAAYFCASSPPGRGSYEQHFGPGTRLTVT.

The chain carries TRBV28 and TRBJ2-7; TCRdb gives TRBD1 as the D gene, but with no DNA this cannot be confirmed. The germline V gene encodes CDR1 MDHEN and CDR2 SYDVKM. The CDR3 spans 15 residues. CDR3 amino acids: CASSYRGWLAYEQYF.

The chain joins TRBV6-2 or TRBV6-3 to TRBJ2-2. The length of the CDR3 is 16 residues. Germline V lookup: CDR1 MNHEY, CDR2 SVGEGT. The CDR3 loop is CASSHFIGVDAGELFF.

The chain is built from TRBV9 and TRBJ2-7; the TCRdb D gene call, TRBD1, has no DNA to confirm it. Germline V CDR1 and CDR2: SGDLS, YYNGEE. This CDR3 comprises 15 residues. CDR3 in amino acids: CASSVSKTGSYEQYF.

This chain links TRBV12-3 or TRBV12-4 with TRBJ2-1; TCRdb's D call of TRBD2 is untestable without DNA. The CDR3 is 15 residues long. CDR3 in amino acids: CASTTPSGSYNEQFF.

This sequence joins TRBV4-1 and TRBJ2-7; TCRdb indicates TRBD1, and absent DNA this call remains unverified. The CDR3 loop spans 13 amino acids. CDR1 and CDR2 from the germline V gene are MGHRA and YSYEKL. The CDR3 loop is CASSTTPLYEQYF.

V and J are TRBV9 and TRBJ1-1. The germline CDR1 and CDR2 sequences are SGDLS and YYNGEE. CDR3 length equals 15 residues. The chain's CDR3 is CASSVDPGAVSEAFF.

CDR3 region: CASRYRTAQETQYF. The rearrangement uses TRBV6-2 or TRBV6-3 and TRBJ2-5. This CDR3 comprises 14 residues. Germline V gene data show CDR1 as MNHEY and CDR2 as SVGEGT.